This entry lists 15 T cell receptor beta chains sequenced from one sample in a study of T cells after yellow fever vaccination. TCRdb redid the calling of the 5' RACE reads with MiXCR, one entry per CDR3 protein. The sample carries about 430,000 distinct CDR3 sequences, 15% to 20% recorded once. Specimen: PBMCs, collected before the yellow fever booster vaccination. These receptors all stem from a young man who received the YFV17D yellow fever vaccine.

This clonotype was detected only a few times. The gene calls are TRBV12-3 or TRBV12-4 and TRBJ2-7; D call uncertain. This CDR3 contains 13 residues. The V end lost 5 bases, the J end lost 4 bases, and 12 bases lay between the germline ends. The CDR3 DNA is TGTGCCAGCAGTAGAAGGCCAAGATACGAGCAGTACTTC. Protein product: CASSRRPRYEQYF.

The genes are TRBV20-1 and TRBJ1-1, with TRBD1 matching over 7 bases. This CDR3 spans 16 amino acids. Trimming removed 6 bases from V and 7 bases from J; junction bases left unmatched: 20. Germline values: CDR1 DFQATT, CDR2 SNEGSKA (reference sequence). This CDR3 reads CSARGRGITWGREAFF. CDR3 DNA sequence: TGCAGTGCCAGGGGGAGGGGGATCACTTGGGGTCGTGAAGCTTTCTTT.

This chain connects TRBV10-3 to TRBJ1-3, with D possibly matching TRBD1 (5 bases). The ends were cut back, 4 bases at V and 0 bases at J, with 10 bases in the middle. Germline CDR1 is ENHRY and CDR2 is SYGVKD. This CDR3 is built from 15 residues. DNA of the CDR3: TGTGCCATCAGTGTGGGGGACGTCTCTGGAAACACCATATATTTT. Amino acid sequence: CAISVGDVSGNTIYF.

V gene TRBV7-9 combines with J gene TRBJ1-5; tentatively, D is TRBD1 (5 bases). This CDR3 is 14 amino acids long. The V end lost 5 bases, the J end lost 3 bases, and 11 bases lay between the germline ends. CDR1 and CDR2 from the germline V gene are SEHNR and FQNEAQ (reference sequence). The DNA of the CDR3 is TGTGCCAGCAGCCTCCCGGGGCCCAATCAGCCCCAGCATTTT. It is translated as CASSLPGPNQPQHF.

In this sample, this clonotype turned up a few times. The chain recombines TRBV7-9 with TRBJ2-1; D is undetermined. The CDR3 runs to 12 residues. Trimming removed 1 base from V and 6 bases from J, with 4 bases in between. CDR1 is SEHNR, CDR2 FQNEAQ, per germline (reference sequence). CDR3 in DNA: TGTGCCAGCAGCTTAGACCTCAATGAGCAGTTCTTC. Translating gives CASSLDLNEQFF.

This clonotype was observed a handful of times. This rearrangement joins TRBV5-1 to TRBJ1-2; no definite D call. Germline-derived CDR1 and CDR2 are SGHRS and YFSETQ. V lost 0 bases and J lost 7, with 10 bases in between. This CDR3 has 13 amino acids. The CDR3 reads CASSLEGVAGYTF. In DNA, the CDR3 is TGCGCCAGCAGCTTGGAGGGAGTTGCTGGCTACACCTTC.

This clonotype was observed a handful of times. This rearrangement joins TRBV7-2 to TRBJ2-3, with 10 nucleotides matching TRBD2. The CDR3 totals 17 residues. Per the germline V gene, CDR1 is SGHTA and CDR2 is FQGNSA. Losses at the gene ends were 4 bases for V and 2 bases for J; bases not matched to a gene: 9. The CDR3 reads CASSSPSGGLNTDTQYF. In nucleotides, the CDR3 is TGTGCCAGCAGCTCCCCTAGCGGGGGCCTCAACACAGATACGCAGTATTTT.

This clonotype was seen only a few times. The V call is TRBV5-1, the J call TRBJ2-3; tentative D call: TRBD2 (5 bases). Trimming stripped 7 bases from V and 0 bases from J, with 18 bases between. Germline lookup yields CDR1 SGHRS and CDR2 YFSETQ. The CDR3 runs to 16 residues. The CDR3 nucleotides read TGCGCCAGCGGATTAATCGGGGTATCTAGCACAGATACGCAGTATTTT. Residues: CASGLIGVSSTDTQYF.

The genes are TRBV11-2 and TRBJ2-1; D possibly corresponds to TRBD1 (5 bases). Per the germline V gene, CDR1 is SGHAT and CDR2 is FQNNGV. V lost 6 bases, J lost 4 bases, and 22 bases lay in between. The CDR3 runs 17 residues. The CDR3, as DNA: TGTGCCAGCAGATCCTTCATGACAGTCCCCATATACAATGAGCAGTTCTTC. Translated, it gives CASRSFMTVPIYNEQFF.

This chain links TRBV4-3 with TRBJ2-1; 7 bases line up with TRBD2. Germline CDR1 and CDR2: LGHNA and YSLEER. The CDR3 covers 17 residues. V shed 0 bases and J 2 bases; nucleotides not matched to a gene: 7. The CDR3 region has the DNA TGCGCCAGCAGCCAAGAGGCGTCTAGCGGTCCCTACAATGAGCAGTTCTTC. Its translation: CASSQEASSGPYNEQFF.

This clonotype occurred a few times. The rearrangement uses TRBV12-5 and TRBJ2-7; 7 nucleotides agree with TRBD2. The CDR3 spans 15 residues. CDR1 is LGHNT and CDR2 is FRNRAP in the germline V gene. The V and J ends lost 5 bases and 1 base, in that order; junction bases with no gene match: 8. The CDR3 region has the DNA TGTGCTAGTGGTCCGGGGGGAAGGGATTCCTACGAGCAGTACTTC. Translating it yields CASGPGGRDSYEQYF.

The V and J genes are TRBV29-1 and TRBJ2-3, with 8 bases aligning to TRBD1. CDR3 length: 12 amino acids. V trimming: 8 bases; J trimming: 1 base; junction bases outside the gene matches: 2. Germline CDR1 SQVTM, CDR2 ANQGSEA. CDR3 DNA: TGCAGCCGGGGACAGGGCACAGATACGCAGTATTTT. Amino acids: CSRGQGTDTQYF.

The chain uses TRBV6-6 and TRBJ1-6; D gene uncertain. Germline V CDR1 and CDR2: MNHNY, SVGAGI (reference sequence). Trimming cost V 6 bases and J 6 bases, with 21 bases left between them. The length of the CDR3 is 17 residues. CDR3 coding DNA: TGTGCCAGCAGACCTCCCCGCCCGGCCGCGTCTAATTCACCCCTCCACTTT. Translation gives CASRPPRPAASNSPLHF.

In nucleotides, the CDR3 is TGTGCCAGCAGGGGGGCGGCTGAGCAGTTCTTC. Translated: CASRGAAEQFF. The chain carries TRBV3-1 and TRBJ2-1; a weak D match, TRBD1 (6 bases). The CDR3 length is 11 residues. The germline V gene encodes CDR1 LGHDT and CDR2 YNNKEL (reference sequence). V was cut by 6 bases and J by 9 bases, with 9 bases left in between.

A few counts support this clonotype. The chain links TRBV7-2 to TRBJ2-7; no firm D call. This CDR3 contains 11 residues. In germline, CDR1 is SGHTA, CDR2 FQGNSA. The germline V and J ends were trimmed by 5 bases and 4 bases, with 6 bases remaining between them. The CDR3 reads CASSMRYEQYF. In nucleotides, the CDR3 is TGTGCCAGCAGCATGCGTTACGAGCAGTACTTC.